This TCR beta chain comes out of a study of blood T cells in healthy people across ages. Whole-study findings and limits: While age rose, TCR beta diversity per million T cells dropped in a roughly linear way.

CDR1 SGHTA and CDR2 FQGTGA come from the germline V gene. CDR3 length equals 14 residues. About this clonotype: No antigen is known for it. The germline gene is not matched at one end of the junction; a read error may be the cause.

Donors ranged from roughly 6 to 95 years old and were healthy Caucasians in Russia. Total RNA, at least 5.5 micrograms per sample, was extracted from PBMCs. Next came a second PCR, run for roughly 6 to 11 cycles, which used a sample-barcoded 5' primer along with a J-beta primer mix. In TCRdb, the 5' RACE reads were re-called with MiXCR into one record per CDR3 protein. The data hold some 890,000 distinct CDR3 sequences, with about 29% observed a single time. These data were likewise used in another study, on T cells of mothers and their children. As that study records: Nine systemically healthy Caucasian donors: three mothers, six children.

The receptor's source is a woman between 35 and 50 years old in good health. The rearrangement joins TRBV7-3 to TRBJ1-1, with 10 bases that match TRBD1. The sequencing input was blood. In nucleotides, the CDR3 is TGTGCCAGCAGCCCGGACAGGGGGAGCACTGTAGCTTTCTTT. Translating gives CASSPDRGSTVAFF.